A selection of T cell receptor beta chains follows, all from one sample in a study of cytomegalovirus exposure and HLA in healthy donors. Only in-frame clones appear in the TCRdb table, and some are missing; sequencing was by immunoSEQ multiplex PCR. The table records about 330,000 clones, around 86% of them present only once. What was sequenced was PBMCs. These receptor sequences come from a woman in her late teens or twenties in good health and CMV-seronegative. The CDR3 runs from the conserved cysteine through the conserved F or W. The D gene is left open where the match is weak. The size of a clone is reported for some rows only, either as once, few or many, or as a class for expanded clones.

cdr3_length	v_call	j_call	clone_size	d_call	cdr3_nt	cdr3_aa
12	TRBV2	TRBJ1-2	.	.	TGTGCCAGCAGTGACCCCCTGGCAGGGTTTACCTTC	CASSDPLAGFTF
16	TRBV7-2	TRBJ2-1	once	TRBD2	TGTGCCAGCAGCTTAGATAGGACTAGCGGGTGGAAGAGGCAGTTCTTC	CASSLDRTSGWKRQFF
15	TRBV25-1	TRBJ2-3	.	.	TGTGCCAGCAGTCCCTACAGGGCCAACACAGATACGCAGTATTTT	CASSPYRANTDTQYF
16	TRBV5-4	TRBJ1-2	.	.	TGTGCCAGCAGCCCGGGGACATTCTCTCCGGACTATGGCTACACCTTC	CASSPGTFSPDYGYTF
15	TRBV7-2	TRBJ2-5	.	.	TGTGCCAGCAGCGGAGGCGCATCTACGGTAGAGACCCAGTACTTC	CASSGGASTVETQYF
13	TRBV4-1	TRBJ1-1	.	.	TGCGCCAGCAGCCAACCGGGGTGGACTGAAGCTTTCTTT	CASSQPGWTEAFF
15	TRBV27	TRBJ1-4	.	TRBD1	TGTGCCAGCAGTTTATCCGGGACAGGCAGGGAAAAACTGTTTTTT	CASSLSGTGREKLFF
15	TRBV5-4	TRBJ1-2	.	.	TGTGCCAGCAGCTTGGGCGGGGGAGGAGGCTATGGCTACACCTTC	CASSLGGGGGYGYTF
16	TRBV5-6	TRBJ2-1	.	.	TGTGCCAGCAGCTTGCCTCCGGGACTGGGGAGGAATGAGCAGTTCTTC	CASSLPPGLGRNEQFF
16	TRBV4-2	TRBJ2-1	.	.	TGTGCCAGCAGCCGACTGGGGGCTAGCGGCTCTAATGAGCAGTTCTTC	CASSRLGASGSNEQFF
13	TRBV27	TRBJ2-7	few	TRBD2	TGTGCCAGCATGGGGGAGGGAGGCTACGAGCAGTACTTC	CASMGEGGYEQYF
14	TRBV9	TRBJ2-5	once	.	TGTGCCAGCAGCGAGGCGGACTTACAAGAGACCCAGTACTTC	CASSEADLQETQYF
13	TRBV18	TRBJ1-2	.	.	TGTGCCAGCTCACCGAACCGAAGCCCAGGCTACACCTTC	CASSPNRSPGYTF
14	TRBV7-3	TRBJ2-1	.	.	TGTGCCAGCAGCTTAGGCGGGACCGACAATGAGCAGTTCTTC	CASSLGGTDNEQFF
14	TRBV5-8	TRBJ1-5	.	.	TGTGCCAGCAGCTCGGTGGTTAGCAATCAGCCCCAGCATTTT	CASSSVVSNQPQHF
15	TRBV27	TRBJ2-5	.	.	TGTGCCAGCAGTCCACTGTCTTCGGGGGAGGAGACCCAGTACTTC	CASSPLSSGEETQYF
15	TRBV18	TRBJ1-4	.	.	TGTGCCAGCTCAAAGGGCCAGGGGATCAATGAAAAACTGTTTTTT	CASSKGQGINEKLFF
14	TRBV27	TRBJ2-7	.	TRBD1	TGTGCCAGCAGTCGACAGGGGTTTGCCTACGAGCAGTACTTC	CASSRQGFAYEQYF
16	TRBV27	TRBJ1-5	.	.	TGTGCCACCTCCCCGACGCTCCTAGCTAGCAATCAGCCCCAGCATTTT	CATSPTLLASNQPQHF
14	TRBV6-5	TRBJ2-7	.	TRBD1	TGTGCCAGCAGTTACGGGGGACAGTCCTACGAGCAGTACTTC	CASSYGGQSYEQYF
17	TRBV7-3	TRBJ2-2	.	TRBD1	TGTGCCAGCAGCTTTCCGACAGGGGGAGCAAACACCGGGGAGCTGTTTTTT	CASSFPTGGANTGELFF
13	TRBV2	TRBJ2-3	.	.	TGTGCCCTCCAACTTCAGGGGAGAGATACGCAGTATTTT	CALQLQGRDTQYF
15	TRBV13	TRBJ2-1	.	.	TGTGCCAGCAGCTTAGCGGGATCCTCGGCCAATGAGCAGTTCTTC	CASSLAGSSANEQFF
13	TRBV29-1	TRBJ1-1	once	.	TGCAGCGTTGGGGGGACTCTGAACACTGAAGCTTTCTTT	CSVGGTLNTEAFF
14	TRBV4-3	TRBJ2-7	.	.	TGCGCCAGCAGCCAAGATCCAGGTAGCTACGAGCAGTACTTC	CASSQDPGSYEQYF
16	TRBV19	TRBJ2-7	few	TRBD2	TGTGCCAGTAGTATTGAAATTCGGGAGGTGGGCTACGAGCAGTACTTC	CASSIEIREVGYEQYF
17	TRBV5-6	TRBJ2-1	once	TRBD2	TGTGCCAGCAGTTCCCTAGCGGGAGCGAGCTCCTACAATGAGCAGTTCTTC	CASSSLAGASSYNEQFF
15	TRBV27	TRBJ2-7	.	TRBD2	TGTGCCAGCAGTAGAACTAGCGGGGGATCCTACGAGCAGTACTTC	CASSRTSGGSYEQYF
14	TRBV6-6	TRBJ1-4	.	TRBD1	TGTGCCAGCAGTTACTCTACAGGGGGCGAAAAACTGTTTTTT	CASSYSTGGEKLFF
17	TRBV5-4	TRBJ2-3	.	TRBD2	TGTGCCAGCAGCCCCTGGCTAGCGGGAGGCCCCACAGATACGCAGTATTTT	CASSPWLAGGPTDTQYF
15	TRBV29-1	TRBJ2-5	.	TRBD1	TGCAGCGTTGAAGCCGGGACAGGGCCCCAAGAGACCCAGTACTTC	CSVEAGTGPQETQYF
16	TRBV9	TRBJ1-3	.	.	TGTGCCAGCAGCGTAGTCGGCCAGGGGACTGGAAACACCATATATTTT	CASSVVGQGTGNTIYF
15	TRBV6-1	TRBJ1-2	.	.	TGTGCCAGCAGTGAATTAACGGGGAGAGGCTATGGCTACACCTTC	CASSELTGRGYGYTF
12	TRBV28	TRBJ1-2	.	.	TGTGCCAGCAGGAAGGCAGGGAACGGCTACACCTTC	CASRKAGNGYTF
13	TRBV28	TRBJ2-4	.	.	TGTGCCAGCAGTTTGTTGCGGAAGGACATTCAGTACTTC	CASSLLRKDIQYF
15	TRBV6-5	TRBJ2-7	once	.	TGTGCCAGCAGTTACTTCTCGACAGCCTCCTACGAGCAGTACTTC	CASSYFSTASYEQYF
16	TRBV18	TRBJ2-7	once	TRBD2	TGTGCCAGCTCACCGCTCGGGACTAGCGTCTCCTACGAGCAGTACTTC	CASSPLGTSVSYEQYF
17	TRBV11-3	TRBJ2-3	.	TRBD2	TGTGCCAGCAGCTTCGGAGGTCTAGCGGGACGGGCAGATACGCAGTATTTT	CASSFGGLAGRADTQYF
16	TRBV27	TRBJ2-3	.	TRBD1	TGTGCCAGCAGTCCGTCGACAGGGGAGATTACAGATACGCAGTATTTT	CASSPSTGEITDTQYF
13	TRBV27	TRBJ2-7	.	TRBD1	TGTGCCAGCAGTTTGACAGGGCGGTACGAGCAGTACTTC	CASSLTGRYEQYF
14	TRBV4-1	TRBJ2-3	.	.	TGCGCCAGCAGCCAAGATGAGGCCCGAGGTACGCAGTATTTT	CASSQDEARGTQYF
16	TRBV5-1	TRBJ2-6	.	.	TGCGCCAGCAGCCCTGGGGGGGCGGAGGGGGCCAACGTCCTGACTTTC	CASSPGGAEGANVLTF
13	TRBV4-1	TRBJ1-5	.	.	TGCGCCAGCAGCCAAGCCGCGGGCCAGCCCCAGCATTTT	CASSQAAGQPQHF
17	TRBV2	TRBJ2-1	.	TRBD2	TGTGCCAGCAGTGGTAAGACTAGCGGGAGGGCCTACAATGAGCAGTTCTTC	CASSGKTSGRAYNEQFF
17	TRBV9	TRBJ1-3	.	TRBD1	TGTGCCAGCAGCCTAACGGGGACAGGGGCTGGAGGAAACACCATATATTTT	CASSLTGTGAGGNTIYF
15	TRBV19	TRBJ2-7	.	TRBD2	TGTGCCAGTAGTATCCGGTCGGGACTACTGGAGGAGCAGTACTTC	CASSIRSGLLEEQYF
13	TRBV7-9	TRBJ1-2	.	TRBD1	TGTGCCAGCAGCACAGGGGGCGACTATGGCTACACCTTC	CASSTGGDYGYTF
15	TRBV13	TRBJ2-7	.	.	TGTGCCAGCAGCTTAGGGGGCAGGGGCCGCTACGAGCAGTACTTC	CASSLGGRGRYEQYF
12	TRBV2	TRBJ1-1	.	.	TGTGCCAGCGGGGGACTTAACACTGAAGCTTTCTTT	CASGGLNTEAFF
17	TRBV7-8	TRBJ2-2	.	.	TGTGCCAGCATCTTAGCCCCTATTGCCTCCAACACCGGGGAGCTGTTTTTT	CASILAPIASNTGELFF
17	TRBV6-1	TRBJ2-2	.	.	TGTGCCAGCAGTGAAGTTATGAGGAGAGCGAACACCGGGGAGCTGTTTTTT	CASSEVMRRANTGELFF
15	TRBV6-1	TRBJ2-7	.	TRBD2	TGTGCCATCAGTGAACGGGAGGGCCCTCGGGACGAGCAGTACTTC	CAISEREGPRDEQYF
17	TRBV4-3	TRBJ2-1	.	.	TGCGCCAGCAGCCAAGAGTCGACAGGGAGGTTTAACAATGAGCAGTTCTTC	CASSQESTGRFNNEQFF
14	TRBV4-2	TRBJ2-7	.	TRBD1	TGTGCCAGCAGCCAAGGGGACAGGGGATCCGAGCAGTACTTC	CASSQGDRGSEQYF
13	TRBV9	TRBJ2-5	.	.	TGTGCCAGCAGCGGCGGAGGGCACGAGACCCAGTACTTC	CASSGGGHETQYF
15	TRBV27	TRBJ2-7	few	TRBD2	TGTGCCAGCAGTTTATCCCCTAGCGGGAGTGGCGAGCAGTACTTC	CASSLSPSGSGEQYF
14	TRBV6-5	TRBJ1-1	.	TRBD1	TGTGCCAGCAGCTCGACAGGGGGTGGCACTGAAGCTTTCTTT	CASSSTGGGTEAFF